This T cell receptor (beta chain) was recovered during a study of glioma-infiltrating T cells after dendritic cell vaccination. Study-wide background: Patients had newly diagnosed or recurrent glioblastoma and received dendritic cell vaccines. Study-wide results and caveats: No direct clonality-survival link was found; a diverse polyclonal response may matter.

Documented time point: after dendritic cell vaccination, including at tumor progression/relapse. None of the glioblastoma patients had an isocitrate dehydrogenase mutation. Blood PBMC samples: pre-vaccination, two weeks post third vaccination, and at tumor progression. A note on this clone: Its target is unknown.

The method was immunoSEQ multiplex PCR; TCRdb's version includes in-frame clones alone and lacks a portion of them. The table records about 50,000 clones, over 75% of them present only once. The junction had 11 bases not matched to a gene; V was cut back by 5 bases and J by 6 bases. The CDR3 has 15 residues. Germline V lookup: CDR1 MGHDK, CDR2 SYGVNS. This specimen consisted of blood, obtained after dendritic cell vaccination. V and J are TRBV25-1 and TRBJ1-2; 8 nucleotides line up with TRBD1. This receptor was obtained from a human donor with glioblastoma. As DNA, the CDR3 is TGTGCCAGCAGTCGGCAGGGGGCGTTCCTTGATGGCTACACCTTC. Translating it yields CASSRQGAFLDGYTF.